The next 27 T cell receptor beta chains were all read from a single sample in a study of blood T cell repertoires in COVID-19 (dated by TCRdb to 2018 to 2020). Libraries were constructed by the immunoSEQ multiplex PCR assay. This is the immuneACCESS table as TCRdb keeps it, with only in-frame sequences that have V and J called. A part of the clones is gone; compared with another copy, unresolved V genes explain less than half, and the rest is unexplained. Within this sample are around 170,000 clones, with around 84% of them counted one time only. The top ten hold about an eighth of the sample. The sample consisted of peripheral blood. All receptors come from a man aged 25-40 years with active or convalescent COVID-19.

The chain couples TRBV10-3 to TRBJ1-1; a weak D match, TRBD1 (5 bases). Trimming stripped 2 bases from V and 1 base from J, with 11 bases between. Germline V gene lookup returns CDR1 ENHRY and CDR2 SYGVKD. The CDR3 is made up of 15 amino acids. The chain's CDR3 is CAISEAFGGNTEAFF. In nucleotides, the CDR3 is TGTGCCATCAGTGAGGCATTCGGGGGGAACACTGAAGCTTTCTTT.

This chain links TRBV10-3 with TRBJ1-1, with D perhaps matching TRBD1 (5 bases). CDR1 and CDR2 (germline): ENHRY, SYGVKD. Trimming took off 10 bases at V and 3 bases at J, with 12 bases between the two ends. This CDR3 region has 12 residues. CDR3 sequence (DNA): TGTGCCACCGGACGGGGGGACACTGAAGCTTTCTTT. This sequence encodes CATGRGDTEAFF.

The V call is TRBV13, the J call TRBJ1-1, with D uncertain. Germline values: CDR1 PRHDT, CDR2 FYEKMQ (reference sequence). The V and J ends lost 0 bases and 1 base respectively, with 9 bases between them. This CDR3 has 15 amino acids. In nucleotides, the CDR3 is TGTGCCAGCAGCTTAGGCCTAGGCAGGAACACTGAAGCTTTCTTT. It yields the protein CASSLGLGRNTEAFF.

The sample holds a few counts of this clone. The chain recombines TRBV6-5 with TRBJ1-3, with 9 bases identical to TRBD1. The CDR3 has 15 residues. Trimming cost V 4 bases and J 3 bases; bases outside gene matches: 4. Germline V gene lookup returns CDR1 MNHEY and CDR2 SVGAGI. The CDR3 nucleotides read TGTGCCAGCAGTTCAACGACAGGGGGTGGAAACACCATATATTTT. This codes for CASSSTTGGGNTIYF.

This clone appeared a few times. This chain connects TRBV4-1 to TRBJ1-5; perhaps TRBD1 as D (6 bases). CDR1 MGHRA and CDR2 YSYEKL come from the germline V gene. V dropped 0 bases and J dropped 0 bases, with 15 bases sitting between them. The CDR3 covers 18 residues. The CDR3 loop is CASSQDGGDGYSNQPQHF. DNA of the CDR3: TGCGCCAGCAGCCAAGATGGGGGCGACGGTTATAGCAATCAGCCCCAGCATTTT.

V usage is TRBV5-4 and J usage is TRBJ1-5; D is ambiguous. Trimming shortened V by 3 bases and J by 3 bases, and 10 bases separated the two germline ends. From germline, CDR1 is SGHNT and CDR2 YYREEE (reference sequence). The CDR3 runs 14 residues. The CDR3, as DNA: TGTGCCAGCAGCTCGGACTCTGACAATCAGCCCCAGCATTTT. It translates to CASSSDSDNQPQHF.

This clone occurred a few times. The chain links TRBV4-1 to TRBJ2-2; 10 bases agree with TRBD2. This CDR3 is built from 20 residues. Losses at the gene ends were 0 bases for V and 0 bases for J; bases not matched to a gene: 10. Germline CDR1 reads MGHRA; CDR2 reads YSYEKL. The DNA of the CDR3 is TGCGCCAGCAGCCAAGATCCCCCTAGCGGGGGATTCCCGAACACCGGGGAGCTGTTTTTT. It encodes CASSQDPPSGGFPNTGELFF.

The V and J genes are TRBV28 and TRBJ1-5; 7 bases align to TRBD1. The junction had 14 bases not matched to a gene; V was cut back by 6 bases and J by 9 bases. The CDR3 is 15 residues long. The germline V gene encodes CDR1 MDHEN and CDR2 SYDVKM. The CDR3 region has the DNA TGTGCCAGCAGCGGAAACAGGGGCGTCGGAGGGCCCCAGCATTTT. The encoded protein is CASSGNRGVGGPQHF.

The genes are TRBV7-2 and TRBJ2-3, with 10 bases fitting TRBD2. CDR1 and CDR2 (germline): SGHTA, FQGNSA. This CDR3 region has 14 residues. V shed 5 bases and J 7 bases; nucleotides not matched to a gene: 6. This chain's CDR3 is CASSITSGDNTQYF. DNA for the CDR3: TGTGCCAGCAGCATAACTAGCGGGGATAATACGCAGTATTTT.

The chain is built from TRBV24-1 and TRBJ1-5, with D possibly being TRBD1 (5 bases). V was shortened by 4 bases and J by 4 bases, with 13 bases between the two germline ends. The CDR3 consists of 15 residues. Germline V CDR1 and CDR2: KGHDR, SFDVKD. The DNA for the CDR3 is TGTGCCACCAGTGAGCAGGGATCCGGAAATCAGCCCCAGCATTTT. It translates to CATSEQGSGNQPQHF.

The chain carries TRBV25-1 and TRBJ2-5; the match to TRBD1 covers 10 bases. This CDR3 spans 18 amino acids. Germline V gene sequence: CDR1 MGHDK, CDR2 SYGVNS. V lost 5 bases, J lost 5 bases, and 17 bases stayed unmatched. The CDR3 nucleotides are TGTGCCAGCAGTCCGCAGGCTTTGGGACAGGGGAAAACGGAGACCCAGTACTTC. Amino acid sequence: CASSPQALGQGKTETQYF.

The chain links TRBV11-3 to TRBJ2-5; 9 bases agree with TRBD2. Trimming cost V 4 bases and J 5 bases; bases outside gene matches: 20. The CDR3 has 19 amino acids. Germline V CDR1 and CDR2: SGHNT, YENEEA. This CDR3 is CASSSSPRTSDPRAETQYF. CDR3 nucleotide sequence: TGTGCCAGCAGCTCCTCACCACGGACTAGCGACCCTAGGGCCGAGACCCAGTACTTC.

This clone was detected only once. This chain uses TRBV9 with TRBJ2-1, with 8 positions matching TRBD2. The CDR3 sequence is 16 residues long. V shed 5 bases, J shed 9 bases, and the junction held 16 bases outside the gene matches. The V gene's germline CDR1 is SGDLS and CDR2 YYNGEE. The CDR3 here is CASSPQELAGGIEQFF. CDR3 bases: TGTGCCAGCAGTCCCCAAGAGCTAGCGGGTGGAATTGAGCAGTTCTTC.

The gene calls are TRBV28 and TRBJ1-2; TRBD1 matches 7 bases. The junction had 6 bases not matched to a gene; V was cut back by 4 bases and J by 4 bases. The CDR3 totals 14 residues. Germline V gene sequence: CDR1 MDHEN, CDR2 SYDVKM. The CDR3 loop reads CASSSGGTAYGYTF. The CDR3 nucleotides are TGTGCCAGCAGTTCAGGGGGTACGGCCTATGGCTACACCTTC.

This chain connects TRBV2 to TRBJ2-2, with 14 bases matching TRBD2. With 3 bases clipped from V and 0 bases from J, the junction kept 6 bases outside the gene matches. CDR3 length equals 19 residues. CDR1 is SNHLY, CDR2 FYNNEI, per germline. The CDR3 here is CASSEGLAGVTSNTGELFF. The CDR3 bases are TGTGCCAGCAGTGAGGGACTAGCGGGGGTTACCTCGAACACCGGGGAGCTGTTTTTT.

V usage is TRBV4-1 and J usage is TRBJ1-5, with D unresolved. Germline V CDR1 and CDR2: MGHRA, YSYEKL. This CDR3 is 13 amino acids long. V was pared by 1 base and J by 5 bases, with 6 bases between. CDR3 nucleotide sequence: TGCGCCAGCAGCCAAGGGGAGTATCAGCCCCAGCATTTT. Translating gives CASSQGEYQPQHF.

The chain carries TRBV20-1 and TRBJ2-3; D not certain. The length of the CDR3 is 14 residues. CDR1 DFQATT and CDR2 SNEGSKA come from the germline V gene (reference sequence). Trimming stripped 3 bases from V and 2 bases from J, with 12 bases between. The DNA for the CDR3 is TGCAGTGCTAGTCGTGGTGGCCCCACAGATACGCAGTATTTT. The encoded protein is CSASRGGPTDTQYF.

This clone was found once. This chain connects TRBV30 to TRBJ1-2, with 8 bases that match TRBD1. V lost 1 base, J lost 0 bases, and 4 bases stayed unmatched. This CDR3 is built from 15 residues. Germline-derived CDR1 and CDR2 are GTSNPN and SVGIG (reference sequence). This CDR3 is CAWSAGQGANYGYTF. For the CDR3, the DNA is TGTGCCTGGAGTGCCGGACAGGGAGCTAACTATGGCTACACCTTC.

The rearrangement links TRBV6-2 or TRBV6-3 to TRBJ2-7; 15 nucleotides agree with TRBD2. The CDR3 runs 21 residues. The ends lost 5 bases at V and 6 bases at J; junction bases unmatched: 23. CDR1 is MNHEY, CDR2 SVGEGT, per germline. The CDR3: CASSPSPFSAPGLAGGFEQYF. The CDR3 DNA reads as TGTGCCAGCAGTCCCTCGCCTTTCTCGGCGCCGGGACTAGCGGGAGGTTTCGAGCAGTACTTC.

The chain combines TRBV19 with TRBJ2-2; 8 nucleotides agree with TRBD1. The CDR3 covers 16 residues. V was clipped by 9 bases and J by 2 bases; unmatched bases: 11. Looked up from germline, CDR1 is LNHDA and CDR2 is SQIVND (reference sequence). CDR3 in DNA: TGTGCCAGCCGATTTCAGGGGGCGGGAAACACCGGGGAGCTGTTTTTT. Translating it yields CASRFQGAGNTGELFF. Filled out from reference TRBV19 and TRBJ2-2, the complete variable domain reads DGGITQSPKYLFRKEGQNVTLSCEQNLNHDAMYWYRQDPGQGLRLIYYSQIVNDFQKGDIAEGYSVSREKKESFPLTVTSAQKNPTAFYLCASRFQGAGNTGELFFGEGSRLTVL.

The CDR3 sequence: CASSFPPGQGARGYTF. The CDR3 DNA reads TGTGCCAGCAGTTTCCCGCCGGGACAGGGGGCGCGGGGCTACACCTTC. The V call is TRBV28, the J call TRBJ1-2; 12 bases line up with TRBD1. The germline V gene encodes CDR1 MDHEN and CDR2 SYDVKM. V shed 3 bases and J 8 bases; nucleotides not matched to a gene: 10. The CDR3 extends over 16 amino acids.

In DNA, the CDR3 is TGTGCCAGCAGCAAGAATACAGGGTTGGGCACAGATACGCAGTATTTT. Translated: CASSKNTGLGTDTQYF. This chain connects TRBV5-4 to TRBJ2-3; D may be TRBD1 (6 bases). Germline CDR1 SGHNT, CDR2 YYREEE (reference sequence). The CDR3 is 16 residues long. The V end lost 4 bases, the J end lost 1 base, and 16 bases lay between the germline ends.

The chain links TRBV4-3 to TRBJ2-3; 7 bases fit TRBD1. Trimming took 0 bases from V and 2 from J; bases not matched to a gene: 11. The CDR3 runs to 18 residues. Germline CDR1 LGHNA, CDR2 YSLEER. DNA of the CDR3: TGCGCCAGCAGCCAAGAGCGAATAAGACAGGGAGTCACAGATACGCAGTATTTT. It yields the protein CASSQERIRQGVTDTQYF.

The chain recombines TRBV28 with TRBJ1-2; a weak D match, TRBD1 (6 bases). The germline gives CDR1 MDHEN, CDR2 SYDVKM. V was cut by 7 bases and J by 8 bases, with 20 bases left in between. This CDR3 is 14 amino acids long. As DNA, the CDR3 is TGTGCCAGCACCCTAACCGGGACACCTCGGGGCTACACCTTC. Translated, it gives CASTLTGTPRGYTF.

The chain carries TRBV14 and TRBJ2-2, with D possibly matching TRBD1 (7 bases). The CDR3 consists of 14 residues. V gave up 5 bases and J gave up 6 bases, with 13 bases separating them. Germline CDR1 reads SGHDN; CDR2 reads FVKESK. CDR3 loop: CASSFQGGPGELFF. CDR3 in DNA: TGTGCCAGCAGCTTTCAGGGGGGCCCCGGGGAGCTGTTTTTT.

This chain links TRBV2 with TRBJ1-5; TRBD1 agrees at 9 bases. The trim removed 2 bases at V and 7 bases at J, leaving 9 bases unmatched. From germline, CDR1 is SNHLY and CDR2 FYNNEI. This CDR3 contains 16 residues. CDR3 sequence: CASSETTGGPGQPQHF. The CDR3 nucleotides are TGTGCCAGCAGTGAAACTACAGGGGGCCCCGGGCAGCCCCAGCATTTT. The variable domain in full, with the rest retrieved from reference TRBV2 and TRBJ1-5, is EPEVTQTPSHQVTQMGQEVILRCVPISNHLYFYWYRQILGQKVEFLVSFYNNEISEKSEIFDDQFSVERPDGSNFTLKIRSTKLEDSAMYFCASSETTGGPGQPQHFGDGTRLSIL.

This chain connects TRBV30 to TRBJ2-2; TRBD2 might be the D (6 bases). The CDR3 totals 17 residues. V was cut by 0 bases and J by 1 base, with 15 bases left in between. The germline gives CDR1 GTSNPN, CDR2 SVGIG (reference sequence). The CDR3 spells CAWSVTRDFLNTGELFF. The CDR3 DNA is TGTGCCTGGAGTGTCACCCGGGACTTCTTGAACACCGGGGAGCTGTTTTTT.